The 28 T cell receptor beta chains below were found in one sample sequenced in a study of shared clonotypes between healthy human individuals. Assay used: immunoSEQ multiplex PCR; TCRdb lists only in-frame clones, some missing. The sample contains approximately 98,000 clones, 68% of which appear only once. The sample taken for sequencing was memory CD8+ T cells sorted from blood. Documented subset: CD45RO+ cells pooled with CCR7-negative TemRA cells. The source is a woman aged 25 to 39 in good health.

This clone appeared many times. This rearrangement joins TRBV30 to TRBJ2-6; TRBD2 matches at 7 bases. V gave up 1 base and J gave up 0 bases; unmatched junction bases: 3. CDR1 and CDR2 (germline): GTSNPN, SVGIG (reference sequence). The CDR3 is made up of 16 amino acids. This CDR3 reads CAWSGSGISGANVLTF. The CDR3 nucleotides are TGTGCCTGGAGTGGGAGCGGGATCTCTGGGGCCAACGTCCTGACTTTC.

The chain has TRBV5-1 and TRBJ2-7; D uncertain. The V end lost 0 bases, the J end lost 0 bases, and 10 bases lay between the germline ends. The CDR3 extends over 15 amino acids. CDR1 SGHRS and CDR2 YFSETQ come from the germline V gene. The DNA for the CDR3 is TGCGCCAGCAGCTTGGATTACCCGAGCTCCTACGAGCAGTACTTC. Encoded protein: CASSLDYPSSYEQYF.

This chain uses TRBV4-1 with TRBJ1-1, with 9 bases identical to TRBD1. V lost 2 bases to trimming and J lost 1 base; unmatched junction nucleotides: 5. The CDR3 spans 16 residues. Germline CDR1 is MGHRA and CDR2 is YSYEKL. DNA of the CDR3: TGCGCCAGCAGCCAATCCGAGGGACAGGGGAACACTGAAGCTTTCTTT. Its protein is CASSQSEGQGNTEAFF.

The sample holds a few counts of this clone. The rearrangement joins TRBV10-1 to TRBJ2-2, with D unclear. The CDR3 loop spans 13 amino acids. CDR1 is WNHNN and CDR2 is SYGVQD in the germline V gene (reference sequence). The V and J ends lost 4 bases and 7 bases respectively, with 10 bases between them. The CDR3 here is CASSGVIGGELFF. The CDR3 bases are TGCGCCAGCAGTGGGGTGATTGGCGGGGAGCTGTTTTTT.

In its sample, this clone was seen a few times. The J gene is TRBJ2-7, the V gene TRBV13; 7 bases match TRBD2. V dropped 5 bases and J dropped 4; count of bases not matched to a gene: 11. Germline values: CDR1 PRHDT, CDR2 FYEKMQ (reference sequence). The CDR3 is made up of 15 amino acids. CDR3 loop: CASSALSGKGYEQYF. The CDR3 DNA reads as TGTGCCAGCAGCGCACTCAGCGGGAAGGGATACGAGCAGTACTTC.

This clone was detected many times. This chain links TRBV11-3 with TRBJ2-7, with 10 bases identical to TRBD1. This CDR3 region has 15 residues. Germline-derived CDR1 and CDR2 are SGHNT and YENEEA. The trim removed 4 bases at V and 4 bases at J, leaving 7 bases unmatched. CDR3 amino acids: CASSSRRTGGYEQYF. As DNA, the CDR3 is TGTGCCAGCAGCTCCCGCCGGACAGGGGGGTACGAGCAGTACTTC.

The V call is TRBV15, the J call TRBJ1-6; D gene ambiguous. This CDR3 has 14 amino acids. The V gene's germline CDR1 is LNHNV and CDR2 YYDKDF (reference sequence). Trimming stripped 6 bases from V and 10 bases from J, with 16 bases between. CDR3 in DNA: TGTGCCACCAGGCAGGTCGGCCGGGGATCACCCCTCCACTTT. Its translation: CATRQVGRGSPLHF.

This clone occurred once. The CDR3 is CASSPGGFNQPQHF. CDR3 DNA: TGTGCCAGCAGCCCCGGGGGGTTCAATCAGCCCCAGCATTTT. V and J are TRBV7-2 and TRBJ1-5; TRBD1 might be the D (5 bases). With 5 bases removed from V and 3 bases from J, the gap between germline ends came to 11 bases. The CDR3 length is 14 residues. Germline V gives CDR1 SGHTA, CDR2 FQGNSA.

The chain combines TRBV27 with TRBJ2-7, with a weak D call TRBD1 (5 bases). Germline V gives CDR1 MNHEY, CDR2 SMNVEV (reference sequence). The CDR3 consists of 15 residues. V was clipped by 5 bases and J by 2 bases, with 16 bases between them. The CDR3 sequence: CASSGVRADAYEQYF. DNA for the CDR3: TGTGCCAGCAGTGGAGTCAGGGCGGACGCCTACGAGCAGTACTTC.

The CDR3 spells CASSGQFNEKLFF. CDR3 bases: TGTGCCAGCAGTGGACAGTTTAATGAAAAACTGTTTTTT. V is TRBV25-1 and J is TRBJ1-4; D possibly corresponds to TRBD1 (5 bases). Germline V gene lookup returns CDR1 MGHDK and CDR2 SYGVNS. The CDR3 sequence is 13 residues long. V was trimmed by 4 bases and J by 4 bases, leaving 7 bases between them.

The genes are TRBV6-1 and TRBJ1-1; D may be TRBD1 (5 bases). Trimming stripped 7 bases from V and 1 base from J, with 13 bases between. CDR1 and CDR2 from the germline V gene are MNHNS and SASEGT. The CDR3 is made up of 14 amino acids. This chain's CDR3 is CASTAGWKNTEAFF. In DNA form, the CDR3 reads TGTGCCAGCACGGCAGGGTGGAAGAACACTGAAGCTTTCTTT.

J is TRBJ1-2 and V is TRBV6-6; 8 bases are a match to TRBD1. Germline V gives CDR1 MNHNY, CDR2 SVGAGI (reference sequence). This CDR3 contains 13 residues. The V gene end was trimmed by 1 base and the J gene end by 8 bases; junction bases not matched to a gene: 3. CDR3 sequence: CASSYWTGFGYTF. In DNA form, the CDR3 reads TGTGCCAGCAGTTACTGGACAGGGTTCGGCTACACCTTC.

The chain combines TRBV7-6 with TRBJ2-3; D is ambiguous. Germline V gene sequence: CDR1 SGHVS, CDR2 FNYEAQ. Trimming took 0 bases from V and 2 from J, leaving 6 bases between them. This CDR3 spans 14 amino acids. In nucleotides, the CDR3 is TGTGCCAGCAGCTTAGCGGGTTACACAGATACGCAGTATTTT. Translation: CASSLAGYTDTQYF.

V is TRBV25-1 and J is TRBJ2-7; possible D gene TRBD2, 5 bases. The ends were cut back, 2 bases at V and 3 bases at J, with 23 bases in the middle. The length of the CDR3 is 18 residues. Germline CDR1 reads MGHDK; CDR2 reads SYGVNS. The CDR3 loop reads CASSENVKEAGRGYEQYF. CDR3 nucleotide sequence: TGTGCCAGCAGTGAAAATGTCAAGGAGGCGGGCAGAGGCTACGAGCAGTACTTC.

The genes are TRBV7-9 and TRBJ2-5; D is uncertain. Per the germline V gene, CDR1 is SEHNR and CDR2 is FQNEAQ (reference sequence). V was pared by 5 bases and J by 11 bases, with 18 bases between. This CDR3 is built from 13 residues. In nucleotides, the CDR3 is TGTGCCAGCAGCCGTCGACTGAGTGCGGAGCAGTACTTC. Translated, it gives CASSRRLSAEQYF.

The chain is built from TRBV7-2 and TRBJ2-5, with D possibly being TRBD2 (7 bases). The end of the DNA is better explained by TRBJ2-7, so the J call may be wrong. Germline values: CDR1 SGHTA, CDR2 FQGNSA. CDR3 length: 14 amino acids. The DNA for the CDR3 is TGTGCCAGCAGCGTCCGGGGGGCGTACTACGAGCAGTACTTC. Protein: CASSVRGAYYEQYF.

The chain is built from TRBV5-1 and TRBJ2-7; 10 nucleotides line up with TRBD1. With V trimmed by 4 bases and J by 5 bases, 9 bases remained unmatched. From germline, CDR1 is SGHRS and CDR2 YFSETQ. This CDR3 has 15 residues. CDR3 DNA sequence: TGCGCCAGCAGCCAGATATCCGGGACAGGGGACGAGCAGTACTTC. Its translation: CASSQISGTGDEQYF.

V is TRBV2 and J is TRBJ2-3, with TRBD1 matching 9 bases. CDR3 length: 14 residues. Germline V gives CDR1 SNHLY, CDR2 FYNNEI. Germline trimming cut 8 bases from V and 1 base from J; bases unmatched to any gene: 4. The DNA for the CDR3 is TGTGCCAGCGGAAGGACAGGGGGCACAGATACGCAGTATTTT. Its protein product is CASGRTGGTDTQYF.

The rearrangement uses TRBV6-4 and TRBJ2-3, with 7 bases aligning to TRBD2. J lost 0 bases, V lost 2 bases, and 5 bases had no gene match. CDR1 MRHNA and CDR2 SNTAGT come from the germline V gene. The CDR3 covers 16 residues. The CDR3 DNA sequence: TGTGCCAGCAGTGACGCGGCGGGGGAAAGCACAGATACGCAGTATTTT. Translating it yields CASSDAAGESTDTQYF.

The chain couples TRBV28 to TRBJ1-2; weak D call: TRBD1 (5 bases). The CDR3 sequence is 12 residues long. V dropped 3 bases and J dropped 8 bases, with 10 bases sitting between them. Looked up from germline, CDR1 is MDHEN and CDR2 is SYDVKM. CDR3 protein: CASSFGGEGYTF. CDR3 DNA: TGTGCCAGCAGTTTTGGAGGGGAAGGCTACACCTTC.

The chain employs TRBV6-4 and TRBJ2-1, with a weak D call TRBD2 (6 bases). From germline, CDR1 is MRHNA and CDR2 SNTAGT. This CDR3 has 15 residues. The ends were cut back, 0 bases at V and 3 bases at J, with 9 bases in the middle. The CDR3 DNA sequence: TGTGCCAGCAGTGACTCTGGCGGGGACTACAATGAGCAGTTCTTC. Translating it yields CASSDSGGDYNEQFF.

V gene TRBV27 combines with J gene TRBJ2-1; weak D call: TRBD2 (6 bases). Germline V lookup: CDR1 MNHEY, CDR2 SMNVEV (reference sequence). V was shortened by 3 bases and J by 3 bases, with 12 bases between the two germline ends. The CDR3 contains 15 residues. The CDR3 bases are TGTGCCAGCAGTTTGTTAGCGGCTTACTACAATGAGCAGTTCTTC. This sequence encodes CASSLLAAYYNEQFF.

The J gene is TRBJ2-3, the V gene TRBV5-4, with TRBD2 matching over 10 bases. With 4 bases clipped from V and 1 base from J, the junction kept 9 bases outside the gene matches. Germline assignment: CDR1 SGHNT and CDR2 YYREEE (reference sequence). The CDR3 runs to 17 residues. This CDR3 is CASSNPSAGGGTDTQYF. The CDR3, as DNA: TGTGCCAGCAGCAACCCGTCAGCGGGAGGGGGCACAGATACGCAGTATTTT.

This clone was observed a handful of times. The V gene is TRBV25-1, the J gene TRBJ2-3, with D uncertain. Deletions cut 2 bases from V and 0 bases from J, with 6 bases between. Germline CDR1 and CDR2: MGHDK and SYGVNS. This CDR3 comprises 14 residues. The CDR3 nucleotides read TGTGCCAGCAGTGAAGGGGAAAGCACAGATACGCAGTATTTT. Encoded protein: CASSEGESTDTQYF.

This clone was recorded many times. The rearrangement joins TRBV11-2 to TRBJ1-1; TRBD1 agrees at 8 bases. Germline loops: CDR1 SGHAT, CDR2 FQNNGV. The CDR3 extends over 15 amino acids. The ends lost 3 bases at V and 2 bases at J; junction bases unmatched: 5. The CDR3 coding sequence is TGTGCCAGCAGCTTTGGGACAGGTCCTAACACTGAAGCTTTCTTT. Translation: CASSFGTGPNTEAFF. Full variable domain (rest looked up from reference TRBV11-2 and TRBJ1-1): EAGVAQSPRYKIIEKRQSVAFWCNPISGHATLYWYQQILGQGPKLLIQFQNNGVVDDSQLPKDRFSAERLKGVDSTLKIQPAKLEDSAVYLCASSFGTGPNTEAFFGQGTRLTVV.

V is TRBV9 and J is TRBJ1-1; the D is unclear. The CDR3 length is 13 residues. Between the trimmed V and J ends, which lost 2 bases and 2 bases, there was a span of 7 bases. Germline CDR1 SGDLS, CDR2 YYNGEE. For the CDR3, the DNA is TGTGCCAGCAGCGTGGGCTTTAACACTGAAGCTTTCTTT. Translated: CASSVGFNTEAFF.

This clone is a singleton in its sample. The V gene is TRBV2, the J gene TRBJ2-7; D is perhaps TRBD1 (6 bases). CDR1 SNHLY and CDR2 FYNNEI come from the germline V gene. Trimming removed 5 bases from V and 2 bases from J, with 19 bases in between. The CDR3 loop spans 16 amino acids. CDR3 bases: TGTGCCAGCAGTTCACGGGGCAGGGGCGACCCCTACGAGCAGTACTTC. Translated: CASSSRGRGDPYEQYF.

The chain carries TRBV2 and TRBJ2-3; D call uncertain. CDR1 and CDR2 (germline): SNHLY, FYNNEI. The CDR3 runs 12 residues. The V end lost 6 bases, the J end lost 2 bases, and 6 bases lay between the germline ends. The CDR3 DNA sequence: TGTGCCAGCAGGGTAGACACAGATACGCAGTATTTT. This sequence encodes CASRVDTDTQYF.